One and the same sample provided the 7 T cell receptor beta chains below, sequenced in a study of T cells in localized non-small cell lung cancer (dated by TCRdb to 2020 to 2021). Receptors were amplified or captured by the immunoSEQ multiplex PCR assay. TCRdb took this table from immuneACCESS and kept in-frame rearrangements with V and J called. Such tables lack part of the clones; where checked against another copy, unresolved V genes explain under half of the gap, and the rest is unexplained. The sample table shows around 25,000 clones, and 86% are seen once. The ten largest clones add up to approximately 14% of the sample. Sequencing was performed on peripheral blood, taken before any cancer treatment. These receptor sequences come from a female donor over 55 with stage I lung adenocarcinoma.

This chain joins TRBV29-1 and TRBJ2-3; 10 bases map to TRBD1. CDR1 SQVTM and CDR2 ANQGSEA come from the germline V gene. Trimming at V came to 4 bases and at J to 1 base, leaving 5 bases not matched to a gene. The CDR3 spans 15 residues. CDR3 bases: TGCAGCGTTGTTCCTGGGACAGGGGGCACAGATACGCAGTATTTT. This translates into CSVVPGTGGTDTQYF.

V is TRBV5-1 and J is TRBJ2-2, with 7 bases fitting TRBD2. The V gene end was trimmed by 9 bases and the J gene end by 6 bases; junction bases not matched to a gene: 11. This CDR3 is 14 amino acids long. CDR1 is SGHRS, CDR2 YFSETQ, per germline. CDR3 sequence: CATKSGVAAGELFF. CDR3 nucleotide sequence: TGCGCCACTAAGAGCGGGGTCGCAGCCGGGGAGCTGTTTTTT. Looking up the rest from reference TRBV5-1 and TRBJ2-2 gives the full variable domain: KAGVTQTPRYLIKTRGQQVTLSCSPISGHRSVSWYQQTPGQGLQFLFEYFSETQRNKGNFPGRFSGRQFSNSRSEMNVSTLELGDSALYLCATKSGVAAGELFFGEGSRLTVL.

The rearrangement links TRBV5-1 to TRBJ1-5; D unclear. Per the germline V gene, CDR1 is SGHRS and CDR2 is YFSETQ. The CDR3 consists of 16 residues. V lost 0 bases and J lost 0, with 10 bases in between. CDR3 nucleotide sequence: TGCGCCAGCAGCTTGGATGGAGGTAATAGCAATCAGCCCCAGCATTTT. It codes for CASSLDGGNSNQPQHF.

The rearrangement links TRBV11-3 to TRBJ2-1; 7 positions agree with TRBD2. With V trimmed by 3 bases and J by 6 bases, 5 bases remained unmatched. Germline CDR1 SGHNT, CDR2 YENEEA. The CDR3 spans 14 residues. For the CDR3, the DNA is TGTGCCAGCAGCTTTGGGAGGGCCTCCAATGAGCAGTTCTTC. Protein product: CASSFGRASNEQFF.

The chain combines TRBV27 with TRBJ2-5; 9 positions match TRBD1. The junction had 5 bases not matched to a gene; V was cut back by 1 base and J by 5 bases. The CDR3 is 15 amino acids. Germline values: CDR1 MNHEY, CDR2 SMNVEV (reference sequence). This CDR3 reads CASSLWTGAGETQYF. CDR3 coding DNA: TGTGCCAGCAGTTTATGGACAGGGGCGGGGGAGACCCAGTACTTC.

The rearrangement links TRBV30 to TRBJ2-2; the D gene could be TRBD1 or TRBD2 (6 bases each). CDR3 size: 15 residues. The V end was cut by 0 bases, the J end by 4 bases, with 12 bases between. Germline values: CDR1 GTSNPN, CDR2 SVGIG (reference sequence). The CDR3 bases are TGTGCCTGGAGTGTATGGGGGGCGAGCACCGGGGAGCTGTTTTTT. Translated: CAWSVWGASTGELFF.

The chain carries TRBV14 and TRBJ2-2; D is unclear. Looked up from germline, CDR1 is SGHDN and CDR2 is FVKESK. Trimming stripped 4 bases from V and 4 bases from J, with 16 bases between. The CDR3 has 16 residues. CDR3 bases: TGTGCCAGCAGCCTCCGTGCACTTTCAAGCACCGGGGAGCTGTTTTTT. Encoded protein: CASSLRALSSTGELFF.